This T cell receptor (beta chain) originates from a study of cytomegalovirus exposure and HLA in healthy donors. The PCR employed 60 Vbeta primers together with 13 Jbeta primers. The table came from immunoSEQ multiplex PCR; TCRdb's copy has only in-frame clones and leaves some out. The profile shows around 100,000 clones, approximately 58% of them singletons. Germline CDR1 SGHTS, CDR2 YDEGEE. Trimming left V 4 bases short and J 3 bases short, with 13 bases between. The CDR3 is made up of 15 amino acids. V gene TRBV5-8 combines with J gene TRBJ2-2, with D maybe TRBD2 (6 bases). The material sequenced was PBMCs. The sequence derives from a woman in her 30s in good health and CMV-seronegative. The CDR3 spells CASSGGDFYTGELFF. The CDR3 nucleotides read TGTGCCAGCAGCGGAGGGGACTTTTACACCGGGGAGCTGTTTTTT.